This is a list of T cell receptor beta chains from one sample in a study of shared clonotypes between healthy human individuals. Only in-frame clones appear in the TCRdb table, and some are missing; sequencing was by immunoSEQ multiplex PCR. The table lists roughly 2.2 million clones, 80% to 95% of them singletons. The material sequenced was naive CD4+ T cells from PBMCs. Every receptor here comes from a man between 18 and 35 years old in good health. Some clones in this sample may be carry-over from other donors' samples. Each CDR3 is given with its conserved first and last residue. Each record gives: clone size, V gene, J gene, D gene, CDR3 protein, CDR3 DNA. A D gene is named only where the DNA matches it firmly. Size values are once, few and many counts, or a class for expanded clones, and some rows have none.

>.|TRBV5-1|TRBJ2-3|.
CASTFTGTPSTDTQYF
TGCGCCAGCACCTTTACGGGGACGCCTAGCACAGATACGCAGTATTTT
>.|TRBV6-1|TRBJ1-5|.
CASSENRVNQPQHF
TGTGCCAGCAGTGAAAACAGGGTTAATCAGCCCCAGCATTTT
>.|TRBV5-8|TRBJ2-5|TRBD1
CASSLMAGGETQYF
TGTGCCAGCAGCTTGATGGCAGGGGGAGAGACCCAGTACTTC
>.|TRBV12-5|TRBJ2-7|TRBD1
CASGFYSGQAIGEQYF
TGTGCTAGTGGTTTCTATAGTGGACAGGCTATAGGGGAGCAGTACTTC
>.|TRBV2|TRBJ2-2|.
CASSVGVTGELFF
TGTGCCAGCAGTGTAGGGGTCACCGGGGAGCTGTTTTTT
>.|TRBV5-1|TRBJ2-5|TRBD2
CASSPTAGGGETQYF
TGCGCCAGCAGCCCGACGGCGGGGGGCGGGGAGACCCAGTACTTC
>.|TRBV6-6|TRBJ2-1|TRBD2
CASSRTSGEYNEQFF
TGTGCCAGCAGTCGTACTAGCGGGGAATACAATGAGCAGTTCTTC
>.|TRBV5-6|TRBJ2-7|.
CASSSTPPYEQYF
TGTGCCAGCAGCTCGACACCTCCCTACGAGCAGTACTTC
>.|TRBV28|TRBJ1-1|.
CASSTSPVYAFF
TGTGCCAGCAGTACCTCCCCTGTGTATGCTTTCTTT
>.|TRBV5-1|TRBJ1-2|TRBD1
CASSHGDSRIGYGYTF
TGCGCCAGCAGTCACGGGGACAGCCGCATAGGCTATGGCTACACCTTC
>.|TRBV7-8|TRBJ2-1|TRBD2
CASSPGGLAGGGGVNEQFF
TGTGCCAGCAGCCCAGGGGGACTAGCGGGAGGCGGTGGCGTCAATGAGCAGTTCTTC
>.|TRBV5-1|TRBJ2-3|.
CASSPLGTDTQYF
TGCGCCAGCAGCCCGTTAGGCACAGATACGCAGTATTTT
>.|TRBV7-6|TRBJ2-7|TRBD1
CASSLGTGGSSGVYEQYF
TGTGCCAGCAGCTTAGGGACAGGGGGCAGTAGCGGGGTTTACGAGCAGTACTTC
>.|TRBV27|TRBJ2-3|.
CASSDSGPTDTQYF
TGTGCCAGCAGCGATAGCGGTCCCACAGATACGCAGTATTTT
>few|TRBV19|TRBJ1-5|.
CASSITTEQPQHF
TGTGCCAGTAGTATAACAACCGAACAGCCCCAGCATTTT
>.|TRBV11-2|TRBJ2-1|.
CASSFGGASSEQFF
TGTGCCAGCAGCTTTGGCGGGGCATCCTCTGAGCAGTTCTTC
>.|TRBV6-1|TRBJ2-5|.
CASSGPSVGETQYF
TGTGCCAGCAGTGGGCCCAGTGTAGGGGAGACCCAGTACTTC
>once|TRBV9|TRBJ2-1|TRBD2
CASSVGTSGSYNEQFF
TGTGCCAGCAGCGTAGGGACTAGCGGCTCCTACAATGAGCAGTTCTTC
>.|TRBV28|TRBJ2-6|.
CASFRDTSSGANVLTF
TGTGCCAGCTTCCGGGACACCAGCTCTGGGGCCAACGTCCTGACTTTC
>.|TRBV7-9|TRBJ2-2|.
CASSPTWGTGELFF
TGTGCCAGCAGCCCCACGTGGGGTACCGGGGAGCTGTTTTTT
>.|TRBV7-6|TRBJ2-2|.
CASSLEVFQNTGELFF
TGTGCCAGCAGCTTAGAAGTGTTTCAGAACACCGGGGAGCTGTTTTTT
>once|TRBV5-5|TRBJ2-7|.
CASSFLGQTYEQYF
TGTGCCAGCAGCTTTCTCGGGCAGACCTACGAGCAGTACTTC
>.|TRBV7-6|TRBJ1-5|.
CASSPRGGQPQHF
TGTGCCAGCAGCCCCCGCGGGGGACAGCCCCAGCATTTT
>.|TRBV27|TRBJ2-4|TRBD1
CASSVRDRGKNIQYF
TGTGCCAGCAGTGTCCGGGACAGGGGCAAAAACATTCAGTACTTC
>.|TRBV5-4|TRBJ1-2|.
CASSSEGGIYRNYGYTF
TGTGCCAGCAGCTCAGAAGGGGGTATCTATAGGAACTATGGCTACACCTTC
>.|TRBV7-9|TRBJ2-1|TRBD2
CASSLRRGGGGSNEQFF
TGTGCCAGCAGCTTAAGACGGGGCGGGGGAGGTAGCAATGAGCAGTTCTTC
>.|TRBV11-2|TRBJ2-2|TRBD2
CASGVAGANTGELFF
TGTGCCAGCGGAGTAGCGGGGGCGAACACCGGGGAGCTGTTTTTT
>.|TRBV7-9|TRBJ2-1|.
CASSPGVVQYNEQFF
TGTGCCAGCAGCCCGGGGGTCGTTCAATACAATGAGCAGTTCTTC
>.|TRBV10-3|TRBJ2-1|TRBD1
CAISRQGSSYNEQFF
TGTGCCATCAGCCGACAGGGTTCCTCCTACAATGAGCAGTTCTTC
>.|TRBV5-1|TRBJ1-3|TRBD1
CASSLARDSRSGNTIYF
TGCGCCAGCAGCTTGGCTCGGGACAGTCGCTCTGGAAACACCATATATTTT
>.|TRBV18|TRBJ2-1|.
CASSPEGYNEQFF
TGTGCCAGCTCACCAGAGGGATACAATGAGCAGTTCTTC
>.|TRBV27|TRBJ2-7|.
CASSLKASLGYEQYF
TGTGCCAGCAGTTTAAAGGCTAGCCTAGGCTACGAGCAGTACTTC
>.|TRBV14|TRBJ2-1|.
CASSRLTGSGLYNEQFF
TGTGCCAGCAGCCGCCTGACGGGTAGCGGACTCTACAATGAGCAGTTCTTC
>.|TRBV30|TRBJ2-1|TRBD2
CAWRSGGGRKFF
TGTGCCTGGAGGTCCGGGGGGGGACGGAAATTCTTC
>once|TRBV6-5|TRBJ1-2|.
CASSYSRFSGYTF
TGTGCCAGCAGTTACTCCAGGTTCAGCGGCTACACCTTC
>.|TRBV7-3|TRBJ2-4|.
CASSLGVGKNIQYF
TGTGCCAGCAGCTTAGGGGTGGGGAAAAACATTCAGTACTTC
>.|TRBV27|TRBJ1-1|.
CASSLVGNTEAFF
TGTGCCAGCAGTTTAGTTGGGAACACTGAAGCTTTCTTT
>.|TRBV7-3|TRBJ2-2|TRBD1
CASSPGQGGTGELFF
TGTGCCAGCAGCCCAGGACAGGGAGGCACCGGGGAGCTGTTTTTT
>few|TRBV7-9|TRBJ2-7|.
CASSSKDRYEQYF
TGTGCCAGCAGCTCAAAGGACCGCTACGAGCAGTACTTC
>.|TRBV7-2|TRBJ2-7|TRBD2
CASSLVGTSGFHEQYF
TGTGCCAGCAGCTTAGTAGGGACTAGCGGGTTCCACGAGCAGTACTTC
>once|TRBV5-1|TRBJ2-1|TRBD2
CATLADPGGNEQFF
TGCGCCACTTTAGCGGATCCGGGGGGCAATGAGCAGTTCTTC
>.|TRBV5-1|TRBJ1-1|.
CASSPGVPLEAFF
TGCGCCAGCAGCCCCGGGGTCCCTCTTGAAGCTTTCTTT
>.|TRBV7-9|TRBJ1-1|.
CASSLWGAGTEAFF
TGTGCCAGCAGCCTCTGGGGGGCTGGCACTGAAGCTTTCTTT
>.|TRBV29-1|TRBJ2-2|.
CSVPLSGKGSTGELFF
TGCAGCGTTCCCCTCTCAGGGAAAGGTAGCACCGGGGAGCTGTTTTTT
>.|TRBV19|TRBJ1-1|.
CASIKGQGRNTEAFF
TGTGCCAGTATAAAAGGCCAGGGAAGGAACACTGAAGCTTTCTTT
>.|TRBV9|TRBJ2-6|.
CASSSSPASVTYSGANVLTF
TGTGCCAGCAGCTCATCACCCGCCAGTGTCACTTACTCTGGGGCCAACGTCCTGACTTTC
>.|TRBV5-1|TRBJ1-1|TRBD1
CASSRGTGATMNTEAFF
TGCGCCAGCAGCAGAGGGACAGGGGCGACCATGAACACTGAAGCTTTCTTT
>.|TRBV28|TRBJ2-7|.
CASSRPGGTYEQYF
TGTGCCAGCAGTCGCCCGGGCGGCACCTACGAGCAGTACTTC
>.|TRBV7-2|TRBJ2-1|.
CASTLSGSGSYNEQFF
TGTGCCAGTACTTTGAGCGGATCGGGCTCCTACAATGAGCAGTTCTTC
>.|TRBV7-3|TRBJ2-7|.
CASSPRTNSGEQYF
TGTGCCAGCAGCCCTCGGACTAATTCGGGTGAGCAGTACTTC
>.|TRBV10-3|TRBJ1-1|.
CAISRTGEWAFF
TGTGCCATCAGCCGGACCGGGGAGTGGGCTTTCTTT
>.|TRBV18|TRBJ2-7|.
CASSPPRAHAYEQYF
TGTGCCAGCTCACCACCAAGGGCTCACGCCTACGAGCAGTACTTC
>.|TRBV19|TRBJ1-1|.
CASSLRLGLAGETEAFF
TGTGCCAGTAGTCTCCGGCTTGGATTGGCGGGGGAGACTGAAGCTTTCTTT
>once|TRBV28|TRBJ2-7|.
CASSLSGSEQYF
TGTGCCAGCAGTTTGTCCGGGTCCGAGCAGTACTTC
>.|TRBV2|TRBJ2-3|.
CASSPAPFGLVTLTDTQYF
TGTGCCAGCAGTCCTGCCCCTTTTGGACTCGTTACCCTTACAGATACGCAGTATTTT
>.|TRBV28|TRBJ2-7|.
CASSLPGYEQYF
TGTGCCAGCAGTTTACCGGGCTACGAGCAGTACTTC
>.|TRBV5-1|TRBJ2-2|TRBD1
CASSRGGFAGELFF
TGCGCCAGCAGCCGAGGGGGCTTTGCCGGGGAGCTGTTTTTT